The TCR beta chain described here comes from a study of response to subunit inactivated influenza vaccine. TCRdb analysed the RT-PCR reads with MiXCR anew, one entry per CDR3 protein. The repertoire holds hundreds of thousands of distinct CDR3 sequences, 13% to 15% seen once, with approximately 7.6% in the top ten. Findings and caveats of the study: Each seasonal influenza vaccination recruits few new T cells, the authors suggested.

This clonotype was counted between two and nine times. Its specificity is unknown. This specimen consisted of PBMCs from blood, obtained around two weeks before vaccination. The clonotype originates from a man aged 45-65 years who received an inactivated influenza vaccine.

CDR3 loop: CSAGTFDGTSGTYEQYF. As DNA, the CDR3 is TGCAGTGCTGGCACCTTCGACGGGACTAGCGGGACCTACGAGCAGTACTTC. This chain links TRBV20-1 with TRBJ2-7; 13 nucleotides match TRBD2. The trim removed 5 bases at V and 2 bases at J, leaving 12 bases unmatched. Germline lookup yields CDR1 DFQATT and CDR2 SNEGSKA (reference sequence). This CDR3 has 17 amino acids.